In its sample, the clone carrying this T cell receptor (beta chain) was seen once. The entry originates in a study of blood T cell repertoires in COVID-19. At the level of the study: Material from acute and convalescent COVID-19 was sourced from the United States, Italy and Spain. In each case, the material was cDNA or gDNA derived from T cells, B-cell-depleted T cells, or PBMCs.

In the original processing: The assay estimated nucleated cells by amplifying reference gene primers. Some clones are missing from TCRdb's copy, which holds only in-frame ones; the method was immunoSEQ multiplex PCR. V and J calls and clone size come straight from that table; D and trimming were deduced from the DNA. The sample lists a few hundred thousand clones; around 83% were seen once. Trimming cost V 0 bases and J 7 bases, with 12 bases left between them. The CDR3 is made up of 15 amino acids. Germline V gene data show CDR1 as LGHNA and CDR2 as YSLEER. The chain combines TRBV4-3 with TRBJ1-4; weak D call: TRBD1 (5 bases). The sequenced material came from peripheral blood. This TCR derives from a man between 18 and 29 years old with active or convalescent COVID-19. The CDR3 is CASSQEAGLSEKLFF. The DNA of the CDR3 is TGCGCCAGCAGCCAAGAGGCGGGGCTGTCTGAAAAACTGTTTTTT.